This T cell receptor (beta chain) derives from a study of CD8 T cells in ankylosing spondylitis. The V gene's germline CDR1 is MRHNA and CDR2 SNTAGT. The ends lost 8 bases at V and 5 bases at J; junction bases unmatched: 14. This CDR3 has 15 amino acids. Study conclusions and caveats: Clones linked to disease were reported to show significant enrichment in matched ankylosing spondylitis synovial fluid. A motif of 7 to 9 highly homologous TCR beta variants was seen as apparently characteristic of ankylosing spondylitis blood.

This clonotype was counted only a few times. Its specificity is not known. MiXCR, applied by TCRdb to the 5' RACE reads, yields one record per CDR3 protein. This sample has 800,000 to 900,000 distinct CDR3 sequences, with 12% found just once. This sequence originates from a male donor with ankylosing spondylitis. This chain joins TRBV6-4 and TRBJ2-7; 8 nucleotides agree with TRBD1. The specimen was blood, either unsorted or a sorted T cell fraction (not recorded which). CDR3 in DNA: TGTGCCAGCTTTCCTGGGACAGGCGTGGGGAACGAGCAGTACTTC. Translation: CASFPGTGVGNEQYF.